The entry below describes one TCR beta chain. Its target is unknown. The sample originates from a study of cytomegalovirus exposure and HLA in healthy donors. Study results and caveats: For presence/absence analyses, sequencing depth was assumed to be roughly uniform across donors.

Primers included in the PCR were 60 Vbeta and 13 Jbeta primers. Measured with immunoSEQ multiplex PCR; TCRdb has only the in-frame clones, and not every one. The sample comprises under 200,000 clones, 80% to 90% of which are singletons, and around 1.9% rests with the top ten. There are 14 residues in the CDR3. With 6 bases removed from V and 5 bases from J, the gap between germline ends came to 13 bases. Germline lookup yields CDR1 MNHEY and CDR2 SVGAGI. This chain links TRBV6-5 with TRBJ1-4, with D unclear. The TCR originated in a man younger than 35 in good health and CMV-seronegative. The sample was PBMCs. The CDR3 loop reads CASRPAGSNEKLFF. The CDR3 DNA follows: TGTGCCAGCAGGCCGGCCGGGAGCAATGAAAAACTGTTTTTT.